The 24 T cell receptor beta chains listed next were all sequenced from one sample in a study of control samples from healthy donors and cancer patients. TCRdb's table, derived via immunoSEQ multiplex PCR, lists solely in-frame clones and lacks some. The profile covers about 130,000 clones, with more than 80% appearing a single time and approximately 2.7% taken by the ten largest. The sequencing sample was made of blood. The receptors originated from a man younger than 35 in good health.

This sequence joins TRBV4-1 and TRBJ2-6; D is possibly TRBD1 or TRBD2 (6 bases each). The CDR3 sequence is 18 residues long. Germline V gives CDR1 MGHRA, CDR2 YSYEKL. V was cut by 0 bases and J by 2 bases, with 14 bases left in between. The chain's CDR3 is CASSQDWNGGPGANVLTF. The CDR3 DNA follows: TGCGCCAGCAGCCAAGATTGGAATGGGGGGCCTGGGGCCAACGTCCTGACTTTC.

The CDR3 nucleotides read TGTGCCAGTAGTTGGAACAAGGGTCTCTATGGCTACACCTTC. This sequence encodes CASSWNKGLYGYTF. The rearrangement joins TRBV19 to TRBJ1-2; no reliable D call. V was trimmed by 5 bases and J by 4 bases, leaving 14 bases between them. The CDR3 loop spans 14 amino acids. Germline V gene data show CDR1 as LNHDA and CDR2 as SQIVND (reference sequence).

In this sample, this clone turned up a few times. V is TRBV5-6 and J is TRBJ2-3; 10 nucleotides agree with TRBD1. The CDR3 has 15 residues. With V trimmed by 2 bases and J by 4 bases, 4 bases remained unmatched. CDR1 is SGHDT, CDR2 YYEEEE, per germline. CDR3 coding DNA: TGTGCCAGCAGCTTTGGGGACAGGGGCCCAGATACGCAGTATTTT. As protein: CASSFGDRGPDTQYF.

This rearrangement joins TRBV7-9 to TRBJ2-5; D not certain. The CDR3 has 15 residues. Germline CDR1 SEHNR, CDR2 FQNEAQ (reference sequence). V gave up 5 bases and J gave up 1 base, with 14 bases separating them. For the CDR3, the DNA is TGTGCCAGCAGCCCCTTTTCCGACGGCCAAGAGACCCAGTACTTC. This codes for CASSPFSDGQETQYF.

The V and J genes are TRBV21-1 and TRBJ2-3; TRBD2 is the table's D call and was not checked against the DNA. TRBV21-1 is a documented pseudogene. This CDR3 has 17 residues. The CDR3, as DNA: TGTGCCAGCAGCAAAGGGTGGGGGGGTCCAAGCACAGATACGCAGTATTTT. Amino acid sequence: CASSKGWGGPSTDTQYF.

The rearrangement joins TRBV7-8 to TRBJ2-2; 8 nucleotides align to TRBD2. The germline V gene encodes CDR1 SGHVS and CDR2 FQNEAQ. The CDR3 runs to 15 residues. With 3 bases clipped from V and 2 bases from J, the junction kept 2 bases outside the gene matches. CDR3 bases: TGTGCCAGCAGCTTGAGCGGGAGTAACACCGGGGAGCTGTTTTTT. It yields the protein CASSLSGSNTGELFF.

The gene calls are TRBV27 and TRBJ2-3; no firm D call. V lost 7 bases and J lost 6, with 17 bases in between. The germline CDR1 and CDR2 sequences are MNHEY and SMNVEV (reference sequence). The CDR3 is 14 residues long. Written as DNA, the CDR3 is TGTGCCAGCATCCCCCTGGGGTCTATGGATACGCAGTATTTT. Translation gives CASIPLGSMDTQYF.

A few counts support this clone. This CDR3 is also generated by other DNA sequences in the sample. This chain joins TRBV18 and TRBJ2-5; tentative D call: TRBD2 (5 bases). Germline V lookup: CDR1 KGHSH, CDR2 LQKENI. This CDR3 contains 15 residues. The germline V and J ends were trimmed by 3 bases and 2 bases, with 13 bases remaining between them. The DNA for the CDR3 is TGTGCCAGCTCACCCCGGGCGGGTGGACAAGAGACCCAGTACTTC. Encoded protein: CASSPRAGGQETQYF.

The V and J genes are TRBV27 and TRBJ2-5; tentatively, D is TRBD2 (6 bases). The CDR3 is made up of 16 amino acids. The germline V gene encodes CDR1 MNHEY and CDR2 SMNVEV (reference sequence). V was cut by 3 bases and J by 4 bases, with 18 bases left in between. CDR3 residues: CASSLNQEGLGETQYF. The CDR3 DNA is TGTGCCAGCAGTTTGAACCAGGAGGGTCTGGGAGAGACCCAGTACTTC.

The chain links TRBV10-3 to TRBJ2-3; possibly TRBD2 for D (6 bases). Between the trimmed V and J ends, which lost 4 bases and 0 bases, there was a span of 8 bases. Germline lookup yields CDR1 ENHRY and CDR2 SYGVKD. The CDR3 contains 14 residues. The chain's CDR3 is CAISGGTSTDTQYF. The CDR3 DNA reads as TGTGCCATCAGTGGGGGGACTAGCACAGATACGCAGTATTTT.

The V and J genes are TRBV6-4 and TRBJ2-1; 11 positions agree with TRBD2. V was pared by 4 bases and J by 0 bases, with 8 bases of the junction left unmatched. Germline assignment: CDR1 MRHNA and CDR2 SNTAGT. The CDR3 covers 18 residues. The DNA for the CDR3 is TGTGCCAGCAGTGTTCCGTTCCTAGCGGGAGGCTCCTACAATGAGCAGTTCTTC. This encodes CASSVPFLAGGSYNEQFF.

This clone was observed a handful of times. The chain combines TRBV7-2 with TRBJ2-1; TRBD2 matches 11 bases. CDR1 and CDR2 (germline): SGHTA, FQGNSA. The length of the CDR3 is 15 residues. V shed 1 base, J shed 4 bases, and the junction held 0 bases outside the gene matches. CDR3 region: CASSLGLAGYNEQFF. The CDR3 DNA follows: TGTGCCAGCAGCTTAGGACTAGCGGGGTACAATGAGCAGTTCTTC.

The chain joins TRBV28 to TRBJ1-1, with TRBD1 as a possible D gene (6 bases). This CDR3 comprises 15 residues. V was shortened by 5 bases and J by 2 bases, with 15 bases between the two germline ends. Germline CDR1 is MDHEN and CDR2 is SYDVKM. The DNA of the CDR3 is TGTGCCAGCAGTCCCGGGACACTGGGAAACACTGAAGCTTTCTTT. It codes for CASSPGTLGNTEAFF.

The chain carries TRBV7-9 and TRBJ2-5; D is uncertain. The CDR3 loop spans 13 amino acids. From germline, CDR1 is SEHNR and CDR2 FQNEAQ (reference sequence). The ends were cut back, 4 bases at V and 1 base at J, with 7 bases in the middle. The CDR3 sequence: CASSSPTQETQYF. The CDR3 DNA reads as TGTGCCAGCAGCTCCCCTACCCAAGAGACCCAGTACTTC.

CDR3 loop: CASSLRETQYF. DNA of the CDR3: TGTGCCAGCAGCTTGCGGGAGACCCAGTACTTC. This chain links TRBV5-6 with TRBJ2-5; no reliable D call. This CDR3 comprises 11 residues. Germline assignment: CDR1 SGHDT and CDR2 YYEEEE. Trimming cost V 1 base and J 5 bases, with 3 bases left between them.

This chain joins TRBV19 and TRBJ2-1; no firm D call. V lost 3 bases and J 6 bases, leaving 15 bases between the germline ends. Germline loops: CDR1 LNHDA, CDR2 SQIVND (reference sequence). This CDR3 is built from 15 residues. The CDR3 region is CASSMAANKFNEQFF. CDR3 in DNA: TGTGCCAGTAGTATGGCAGCTAACAAGTTCAATGAGCAGTTCTTC.

The CDR3 DNA follows: TGTGCCAGCGGACCGAAACCCCCTCTAGAGCAGTTCTTC. It specifies CASGPKPPLEQFF. This rearrangement joins TRBV5-4 to TRBJ2-1; D is unclear. This CDR3 is 13 amino acids long. Trimming cost V 7 bases and J 10 bases, with 18 bases left between them. Germline V gene sequence: CDR1 SGHNT, CDR2 YYREEE (reference sequence).

V is TRBV28 and J is TRBJ1-5; TRBD1 is a possible D gene (5 bases). CDR3 length: 14 amino acids. Germline V lookup: CDR1 MDHEN, CDR2 SYDVKM. V dropped 3 bases and J dropped 3 bases, with 9 bases sitting between them. The CDR3 DNA reads as TGTGCCAGCAGTTTGGTACAGGACAATCAGCCCCAGCATTTT. Its protein is CASSLVQDNQPQHF.

This chain joins TRBV3-1 (or the pseudogene TRBV3-2) and TRBJ2-1; tentatively, D is TRBD1 (5 bases). Trimming left V 6 bases short and J 15 bases short, with 27 bases between. Germline V gene data show CDR1 as LGHDT and CDR2 as YNNKEL (reference sequence). The CDR3 has 15 amino acids. Here the CDR3 reads CASSPQAWLQVGLFF. CDR3 nucleotides: TGTGCCAGCAGTCCTCAAGCGTGGCTACAGGTTGGGCTGTTCTTC.

This clone was recorded a few times. The chain links TRBV21-1 to TRBJ1-5; TRBD1, as called in the table, went unchecked against the DNA. TRBV21-1 is shown as a pseudogene. This CDR3 spans 14 amino acids. CDR3 in DNA: TGTGCCAGCAGCTCTGGGACAGCTAATCAGCCCCAGCATTTT. Protein sequence: CASSSGTANQPQHF.

The chain recombines TRBV18 with TRBJ2-3; 7 bases fit TRBD2. J lost 0 bases, V lost 3 bases, and 9 bases had no gene match. The CDR3 has 17 amino acids. Looked up from germline, CDR1 is KGHSH and CDR2 is LQKENI. CDR3 nucleotide sequence: TGTGCCAGCTCACCTCAGGATAGCGGGCTCAGCACAGATACGCAGTATTTT. Its protein product is CASSPQDSGLSTDTQYF.

The chain joins TRBV28 to TRBJ1-3, with unresolved D. This CDR3 has 14 residues. Germline loops: CDR1 MDHEN, CDR2 SYDVKM. With 10 bases removed from V and 4 bases from J, the gap between germline ends came to 17 bases. The CDR3 loop reads CATLADGAGNTIYF. The CDR3 region has the DNA TGTGCCACCTTGGCCGACGGCGCGGGAAACACCATATATTTT.

The chain carries TRBV24-1 and TRBJ2-3, with D tentatively TRBD1 or TRBD2 (6 bases each). Germline V gives CDR1 KGHDR, CDR2 SFDVKD. This CDR3 spans 19 amino acids. Trimming pared 5 bases from V and 3 bases from J, leaving 26 bases between. The DNA for the CDR3 is TGTGCCACCAGTGCCCTTAGGCGGGACAAAAATATGGGGACAGATACGCAGTATTTT. This translates into CATSALRRDKNMGTDTQYF.

The V gene is TRBV28, the J gene TRBJ1-5; possible D gene TRBD1, 6 bases. CDR1 is MDHEN, CDR2 SYDVKM, per germline. The CDR3 extends over 17 amino acids. The ends were cut back, 1 base at V and 0 bases at J, with 13 bases in the middle. The DNA of the CDR3 is TGTGCCAGCAGTTTATATCCGGGACAACATAGCAATCAGCCCCAGCATTTT. Protein sequence: CASSLYPGQHSNQPQHF.